The 3 T cell receptor beta chains reported below all come from one sample, sequenced in a study of blood T cell repertoires in COVID-19. The data were produced by immunoSEQ multiplex PCR, yet TCRdb's version contains in-frame clones alone and is incomplete. The sample lists roughly 150,000 clones, around 85% occurring once. Sequenced material: peripheral blood. Receptor source: a woman over 75 with COVID-19, enrolled during active disease.

The chain joins TRBV20-1 to TRBJ2-3, with 8 nucleotides matching TRBD2. The V and J ends lost 6 bases and 5 bases, in that order; junction bases with no gene match: 7. Per germline, CDR1 DFQATT and CDR2 SNEGSKA (reference sequence). This CDR3 comprises 13 residues. CDR3 nucleotide sequence: TGCAGTGCAAGTAGCGGGGTAGGAGATACGCAGTATTTT. This encodes CSASSGVGDTQYF.

This clone was seen a handful of times. The chain recombines TRBV2 with TRBJ1-2, with D possibly TRBD1 on 5 matching bases. Looked up from germline, CDR1 is SNHLY and CDR2 is FYNNEI. The CDR3 totals 12 residues. V shed 4 bases and J shed 7 bases, with 10 bases lying between them. The CDR3 sequence: CASSGSGFGYTF. The CDR3 DNA sequence: TGTGCCAGCAGTGGGTCAGGGTTTGGCTACACCTTC.

The chain links TRBV2 to TRBJ2-1; D unresolved. The CDR3 contains 14 residues. The V end lost 1 base, the J end lost 6 bases, and 10 bases lay between the germline ends. CDR1 and CDR2 from the germline V gene are SNHLY and FYNNEI. DNA of the CDR3: TGTGCCAGCAGTGAAGGTTTGCCACTCAATGAGCAGTTCTTC. Translating gives CASSEGLPLNEQFF.